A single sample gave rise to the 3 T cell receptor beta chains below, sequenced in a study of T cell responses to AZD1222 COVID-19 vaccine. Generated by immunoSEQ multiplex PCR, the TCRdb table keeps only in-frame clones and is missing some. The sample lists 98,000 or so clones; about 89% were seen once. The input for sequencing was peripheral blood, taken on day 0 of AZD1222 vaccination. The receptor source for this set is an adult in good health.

DNA for the CDR3: TGTGCCAGCAGTGAAGCTGGCAGAATTAACTATGGCTACACCTTC. Encoded protein: CASSEAGRINYGYTF. The V and J genes are TRBV6-1 and TRBJ1-2; no firm D call. Germline V gene data show CDR1 as MNHNS and CDR2 as SASEGT. Trimming pared 0 bases from V and 1 base from J, leaving 9 bases between. CDR3 length: 15 residues.

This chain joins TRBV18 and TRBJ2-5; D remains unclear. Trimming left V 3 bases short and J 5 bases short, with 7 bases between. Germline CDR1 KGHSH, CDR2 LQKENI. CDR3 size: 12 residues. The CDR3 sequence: CASSPIRETQYF. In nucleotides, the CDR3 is TGTGCCAGCTCACCGATTCGGGAGACCCAGTACTTC. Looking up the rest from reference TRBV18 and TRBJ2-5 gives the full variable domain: NAGVMQNPRHLVRRRGQEARLRCSPMKGHSHVYWYRQLPEEGLKFMVYLQKENIIDESGMPKERFSAEFPKEGPSILRIQQVVRGDSAAYFCASSPIRETQYFGPGTRLLVL.

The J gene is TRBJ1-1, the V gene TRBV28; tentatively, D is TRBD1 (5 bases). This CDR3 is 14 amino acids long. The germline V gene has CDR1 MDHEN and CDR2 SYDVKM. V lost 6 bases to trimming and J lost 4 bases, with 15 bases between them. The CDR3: CASSLAGGVTEAFF. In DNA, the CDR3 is TGTGCCAGCAGCCTAGCGGGAGGGGTCACTGAAGCTTTCTTT.